Described below is a single T cell receptor beta chain sequence and its context. The data were obtained in a study of blood T cell repertoires in COVID-19. Overall study: The samples span acute and convalescent COVID-19 from the United States, Italy and Spain. T cells, B-cell-depleted T cells, or PBMCs supplied cDNA or gDNA.

With V trimmed by 8 bases and J by 8 bases, 3 bases remained unmatched. CDR1 and CDR2 (germline): MNHEY, SMNVEV (reference sequence). The CDR3 is made up of 11 amino acids. Original data processing: Researchers report that nucleated cell counts were estimated from reference gene primer amplification. Generated by immunoSEQ multiplex PCR, the TCRdb table keeps only in-frame clones and is missing some. V and J calls and clone size are copied from that table; D and trimming were computed from the DNA. This sample has about 81,000 clones, with 75% to 90% found just once. This sequence originates from a man aged 65 to 85 with active or convalescent COVID-19. Sequencing was performed on peripheral blood. The J gene is TRBJ1-2, the V gene TRBV27, with 9 nucleotides matching TRBD1. CDR3 DNA sequence: TGTGCCAGCGGTACAGGGGGCGGCTACACCTTC. It translates to CASGTGGGYTF.